A single sample is the source of the 18 T cell receptor beta chains below, sequenced in a study of human T cells and chemical hapten exposure. TCRdb re-called the RACE reads with MiXCR, one entry per CDR3 protein. Among 80,000 to 95,000 distinct CDR3 sequences listed, 9.5% to 12% were seen once. Time point noted: patch test 1, 2 weeks after DPC sensitization. Treatment of the sample: therapeutic diphenylcyclopropenone sensitization with weekly scalp DPC. Sample: whole blood, taken in connection with sensitization to the hapten diphenylcyclopropenone (DPC). These receptors all stem from a woman aged 45-60 years with alopecia areata. Some clones in this sample may be carry-over from other donors' samples.

This clonotype was seen a handful of times. The rearrangement uses TRBV6-1 and TRBJ2-5, with 10 nucleotides matching TRBD2. CDR3 length: 17 amino acids. Germline assignment: CDR1 MNHNS and CDR2 SASEGT. V was clipped by 6 bases and J by 5 bases; unmatched bases: 15. CDR3 sequence reads: CASRTRTSGLLGETQYF. The CDR3 DNA sequence: TGTGCCAGCAGGACTAGGACTAGCGGTTTACTGGGGGAGACCCAGTACTTC.

The rearrangement links TRBV28 to TRBJ2-7; 14 nucleotides agree with TRBD2. CDR1 MDHEN and CDR2 SYDVKM come from the germline V gene. The CDR3 consists of 18 residues. Unmatched junction bases numbered 12, after V lost 6 bases and J lost 2 bases. CDR3 coding DNA: TGTGCCAGCAGACTACTCAAACCGGGACTAGCGGGGGCCTACGAGCAGTACTTC. Translation: CASRLLKPGLAGAYEQYF.

This clonotype was seen a handful of times. The gene calls are TRBV27 and TRBJ1-5; possible D gene TRBD1, 6 bases. V lost 4 bases and J lost 0, with 10 bases in between. The germline V gene has CDR1 MNHEY and CDR2 SMNVEV (reference sequence). The CDR3 loop spans 15 amino acids. The chain's CDR3 is CASSYRALSNQPQHF. The CDR3 DNA sequence: TGTGCCAGCAGTTACAGGGCCCTTAGCAATCAGCCCCAGCATTTT.

Ten or more counts support this clonotype. The V gene is TRBV7-3, the J gene TRBJ1-1, with a possible D match to TRBD1 (5 bases). This CDR3 has 13 residues. Per the germline V gene, CDR1 is SGHTA and CDR2 is FQGTGA. The CDR3 is CASSRGSGTEAFF. Here the CDR3 DNA reads TGTGCTAGCTCGAGGGGCAGTGGGACTGAAGCTTTCTTT.

This clonotype was counted only a few times. The chain is built from TRBV4-1 and TRBJ1-1; D not certain. The CDR3 is 13 residues long. The V gene lost 4 bases and the J gene lost 0 bases, with 6 bases spanning the gap. Germline V gene lookup returns CDR1 MGHRA and CDR2 YSYEKL. The CDR3 is CASSPTMNTEAFF. CDR3 DNA sequence: TGCGCCAGCAGCCCCACCATGAACACTGAAGCTTTCTTT.

This clonotype was recorded at least ten times. The CDR3 sequence is CASSEMGDSYGYTF. In DNA, the CDR3 is TGTGCCAGCAGTGAAATGGGGGACAGCTATGGCTACACCTTC. The chain employs TRBV2 and TRBJ1-2; 7 positions agree with TRBD1. From germline, CDR1 is SNHLY and CDR2 FYNNEI. V gave up 2 bases and J gave up 4 bases; unmatched junction bases: 4. This CDR3 region has 14 residues. Drawing the rest from reference TRBV2 and TRBJ1-2, the complete variable domain is EPEVTQTPSHQVTQMGQEVILRCVPISNHLYFYWYRQILGQKVEFLVSFYNNEISEKSEIFDDQFSVERPDGSNFTLKIRSTKLEDSAMYFCASSEMGDSYGYTFGSGTRLTVV.

In this sample, this clonotype turned up a few times. The rearrangement uses TRBV5-6 and TRBJ1-1; no reliable D call. Germline values: CDR1 SGHDT, CDR2 YYEEEE. The CDR3 is 15 amino acids. V gave up 1 base and J gave up 1 base, with 11 bases separating them. This CDR3 reads CASSLFGLRNTEAFF. The DNA of the CDR3 is TGTGCCAGCAGCTTGTTCGGCCTCCGGAACACTGAAGCTTTCTTT.

Relative to its sample, this clonotype is medium-sized. This sequence joins TRBV9 and TRBJ1-1; possibly TRBD1 for D (5 bases). Germline-derived CDR1 and CDR2 are SGDLS and YYNGEE. The CDR3 runs to 16 residues. V lost 0 bases, J lost 1 base, and 13 bases lay in between. CDR3 nucleotides: TGTGCCAGCAGCGTAGGCGTTACAGGAAAGAACACTGAAGCTTTCTTT. This sequence encodes CASSVGVTGKNTEAFF.

This clonotype was recorded only once. The chain combines TRBV7-2 with TRBJ2-3, with no clear D. Trimming stripped 1 base from V and 0 bases from J, with 14 bases between. The CDR3 is 17 amino acids. CDR1 SGHTA and CDR2 FQGNSA come from the germline V gene. The CDR3 DNA follows: TGTGCCAGCAGCTTAGATTACCGTCGATTAAGCACAGATACGCAGTATTTT. Residues: CASSLDYRRLSTDTQYF.

This clonotype has only a few counts. This chain uses TRBV29-1 with TRBJ2-2; 10 nucleotides agree with TRBD2. Per the germline V gene, CDR1 is SQVTM and CDR2 is ANQGSEA. The CDR3 contains 18 residues. Trimming removed 5 bases from V and 4 bases from J; junction bases left unmatched: 16. The CDR3 protein is CSVSGKTSGPQATGELFF. The CDR3 DNA sequence: TGCAGCGTTAGTGGTAAGACTAGCGGGCCTCAGGCCACCGGGGAGCTGTTTTTT.

The table lists this clonotype with a few counts. The chain couples TRBV11-2 to TRBJ2-4; possibly TRBD2 for D (6 bases). V dropped 4 bases and J dropped 3 bases, with 13 bases sitting between them. The CDR3 covers 15 residues. CDR1 is SGHAT and CDR2 is FQNNGV in the germline V gene. The CDR3 region has the DNA TGTGCCAGCAGCTCCGTTGCGGGGATCAAAAACATTCAGTACTTC. It codes for CASSSVAGIKNIQYF. The variable domain in full, completed from reference TRBV11-2 and TRBJ2-4, reads EAGVAQSPRYKIIEKRQSVAFWCNPISGHATLYWYQQILGQGPKLLIQFQNNGVVDDSQLPKDRFSAERLKGVDSTLKIQPAKLEDSAVYLCASSSVAGIKNIQYFGAGTRLSVL.

This clonotype was counted ten times or more. The CDR3 nucleotides read TGTGCCAGCAGTTACTCGAACAGCCTTTATGAAAAACTGTTTTTT. It encodes CASSYSNSLYEKLFF. J is TRBJ1-4 and V is TRBV6-5; D ambiguous. Germline CDR1 MNHEY, CDR2 SVGAGI. Trimming pared 0 bases from V and 6 bases from J, leaving 11 bases between. The CDR3 totals 15 residues.

The V call is TRBV20-1, the J call TRBJ1-1; D is undetermined. Germline loops: CDR1 DFQATT, CDR2 SNEGSKA (reference sequence). The CDR3 length is 11 residues. The germline V and J ends were trimmed by 7 bases and 4 bases, with 10 bases remaining between them. In DNA, the CDR3 is TGCAGTGGGGTGGGGAGCACTGAAGCTTTCTTT. Translating gives CSGVGSTEAFF.

This clonotype was picked up a small number of times. The chain has TRBV3-1 and TRBJ1-1; TRBD1 agrees at 8 bases. Per the germline V gene, CDR1 is LGHDT and CDR2 is YNNKEL (reference sequence). CDR3 length: 15 residues. The V segment lost 3 bases and the J segment 4 bases; nucleotides outside the gene matches: 7. CDR3 loop: CASSHRTGPSTEAFF. CDR3 in DNA: TGTGCCAGCAGCCACAGGACAGGGCCCTCCACTGAAGCTTTCTTT.

This clonotype appeared a few times. V usage is TRBV6-5 and J usage is TRBJ1-1; perhaps TRBD1 as D (6 bases). V was cut by 4 bases and J by 3 bases, with 15 bases left in between. The CDR3 extends over 15 amino acids. The germline V gene has CDR1 MNHEY and CDR2 SVGAGI. The CDR3 spells CASSLGGQRHTEAFF. The DNA of the CDR3 is TGTGCCAGCAGTTTGGGCGGACAGAGACACACTGAAGCTTTCTTT.

At least ten counts were recorded for this clonotype. The CDR3 reads CASSSFRGPASYNSPLHF. DNA for the CDR3: TGTGCCAGCAGTTCCTTTAGGGGCCCTGCCTCCTATAATTCACCCCTCCACTTT. The chain combines TRBV12-3 or TRBV12-4 with TRBJ1-6; TRBD1 is a possible D gene (5 bases). The CDR3 length is 18 residues. V was cut by 4 bases and J by 0 bases, with 16 bases left in between.

This clonotype was recorded at least ten times. V usage is TRBV5-1 and J usage is TRBJ2-6, with D hard to call. Looked up from germline, CDR1 is SGHRS and CDR2 is YFSETQ. The ends were cut back, 4 bases at V and 0 bases at J, with 8 bases in the middle. This CDR3 has 15 amino acids. The CDR3 loop is CASSPSGSGANVLTF. CDR3 in DNA: TGCGCCAGCAGCCCGTCCGGCTCTGGGGCCAACGTCCTGACTTTC.

This clonotype was detected ten times or more. The chain joins TRBV18 to TRBJ1-2, with D unclear. Per germline, CDR1 KGHSH and CDR2 LQKENI. The CDR3 is 13 residues long. Between the trimmed V and J ends, which lost 2 bases and 6 bases, there was a span of 10 bases. The CDR3 sequence is CASSPIERNGYTF. CDR3 DNA sequence: TGTGCCAGCTCACCAATCGAGAGGAATGGCTACACCTTC.